This T cell receptor (beta chain) was identified in a study of blood T cell repertoires in COVID-19 (TCRdb year 2020). In terms of the full investigation: Samples covering the acute and convalescent phases of COVID-19 were provided by collaborators in the United States, Italy and Spain. The prospective study material was composed of cDNA or gDNA derived from T cells, B-cell-depleted T cells, or PBMCs. The dataset comprised deeply sampled blood TCRbeta repertoires from subjects exposed to, actively infected with, or recovered from COVID-19. A freely available public database, intended as a resource for researchers studying the immune response to SARS-CoV-2, is where the repertoires were released. The samples were drawn from the first 160 participants of the ongoing ImmuneRACE study and from 1,200 or so subjects provided by 6 global collaborators. A de-identified subject ID, COVID-19 status, age in years and sex were almost always included in the sample metadata. Where HLA class I and class II types were available, the types were taken from metadata supplied by the sample provider, not from assay-based typing. Results and caveats for the whole study, not just this receptor: The quantity of clinical and demographic metadata differed by source and by participant and was supplied without curation.

From cysteine to phenylalanine, the CDR3 is 16 amino acids long. CDR3 DNA is the only sequence kept; it has 48 bases, read in frame from the first base. CDR1 and CDR2 were assigned from the germline V gene as MDHEN and SYDVKM. From V the trimming removes 5 bases and from J it removes 3 bases, while the gene matches leave 12 bases of the junction unaccounted for. About this clone itself: There is no known antigen for this receptor. There are no base qualities to consult, and no much larger clone falls within one base.

TCRbeta CDR3 regions were amplified from genomic DNA by means of the immunoSEQ Assay, a bias-controlled multiplex PCR. The published analysis was carried out like this. The number of nucleated cells in each sample was estimated by amplification of reference gene primers within the assay. To quantify the absolute abundance of each unique TCRbeta CDR3 rearrangement, sequence reads were collapsed and filtered. For each sample, productive Simpson clonality was calculated as the square root of Simpson's diversity index across productive rearrangements. TCRdb retrieved this table from immuneACCESS and kept in-frame rearrangements only. Not all clones are present; in checked studies, unresolved V genes account for under half, and no reason is known for the remainder. V and J calls and clone size are copied from that table; D and trimming were computed from the DNA. The sample contains 270,000 or so clones, around 84% of them found a single time. The ten largest clones represent more than 1.1% of the sample.

At one collaborating source in Seattle, patients were enrolled during active infection and were followed longitudinally through the course of disease. Whole blood was collected in K2EDTA tubes by collaborating institutions according to the institutions' own protocols. For TCRbeta analysis, collaborator samples were shipped as frozen whole blood, as isolated PBMCs, or as DNA extracted from either sample type. The sequence was collected from a human donor with COVID-19, enrolled during active disease. The donor label of this sample is uncertain. Material: peripheral blood. The rearranged segments are TRBV28 and TRBJ2-7, with TRBD1 identical over 8 junction bases. The DNA is as follows: TGTGCCAGCAGTGGGACCGGGACAGGATATTTCTACGAGCAGTACTTC. This sequence encodes CASSGTGTGYFYEQYF.